This record covers a single TCR beta chain. Its antigen is unidentified. The donors, nominally healthy at sampling, likely had unrecorded immune exposures. The PCR made use of 60 Vbeta and 13 Jbeta primers. Sequencing was performed with immunoSEQ multiplex PCR; in TCRdb, only in-frame clones are kept and a portion is missing. The sample holds almost 80,000 clones; less than 80% are singletons and the top ten take less than 8%. The CDR3 extends over 16 amino acids. Germline V gene data show CDR1 as ENHRY and CDR2 as SYGVKD. The ends lost 3 bases at V and 2 bases at J; junction bases unmatched: 8. This specimen belongs to a study of cytomegalovirus exposure and HLA in healthy donors. About the research overall: In a previous analysis, about 100 million unique TCR beta sequences were found from roughly 180 million T cells.

Points from the study as a whole: Common viral pathogens seemed, in a later analysis, to connect with several of the most significant clusters. In terms of immune exposure information, only CMV serostatus was available.

The origin of this receptor is a woman aged 50 to 65 in good health and CMV-seropositive. V is TRBV10-3 and J is TRBJ2-3, with TRBD2 matching over 7 bases. Sequenced sample: PBMCs. This CDR3 reads CAISDAGGGSTDTQYF. In nucleotides, the CDR3 is TGTGCCATCAGTGATGCAGGCGGGGGATCCACAGATACGCAGTATTTT.